This T cell receptor (beta chain) was identified in a study of shared clonotypes between healthy human individuals. General observations from the study: A generally larger estimated richness was seen in naive subsets than in memory subsets. Limited genetic and exposure-history diversity came from having few donors.

CDR3 length equals 17 residues. Germline CDR1 and CDR2: SGHDN and FVKESK. V gave up 0 bases and J gave up 4 bases, with 18 bases separating them. This clone turned up a few times. Its cognate antigen is unknown. Method: immunoSEQ multiplex PCR; TCRdb's copy keeps in-frame clones and lacks some. The table has 2 million to 2.5 million clones, under 95% seen once. Subsets obtained from CD4+ cells comprised CD45RA+ naive and CD45RA-negative memory cells. The TCR comes from a man between 18 and 29 years old in good health. Some clones in this sample may be carry-over from other donors' samples. The sample consisted of naive CD4+ T cells from PBMCs. Specified subset: CD45RA+ positively selected. The chain is built from TRBV14 and TRBJ1-2; D is possibly TRBD1 (6 bases). CDR3 sequence reads: CASSQDLRDNEGYGYTF. DNA for the CDR3: TGTGCCAGCAGCCAAGATCTTCGGGACAATGAGGGCTATGGCTACACCTTC.